This TCR beta chain was recovered during a study of OX40 agonist ivuxolimab in advanced cancers. At the level of the study: Hepatocellular carcinoma, melanoma, renal cell or head and neck cancer affected the dose-escalation patients. Two cutaneous melanoma patients and one hepatocellular carcinoma patient, three in all, had partial responses.

The CDR3 contains 14 residues. CDR1 is MNHNS and CDR2 is SASEGT in the germline V gene. Trimming pared 7 bases from V and 3 bases from J, leaving 13 bases between. The method was immunoSEQ multiplex PCR; TCRdb's version includes in-frame clones alone and lacks a portion of them. The table lists 24,000 or so clones, approximately 85% of them singletons, with around a sixth in the top ten. This receptor was identified in an adult with an advanced solid tumor such as melanoma, head and neck, liver or kidney cancer. The rearrangement uses TRBV6-1 and TRBJ1-3; D possibly corresponds to TRBD1 (6 bases). The sequencing used CD4+ or CD8+ T cells sorted from blood, collected in a trial of the OX40 agonist ivuxolimab. CDR3 nucleotide sequence: TGTGCCAGCAAAGTGTCAGGGGTTGGAAACACCATATATTTT. This sequence encodes CASKVSGVGNTIYF.